This T cell receptor beta chain was sequenced for a study of blood T cells in healthy people across ages. Total RNA was isolated from each sample in quantities of at least 5.5 micrograms. Through a sample-barcoded 5' primer and a J-beta primer mix, a second PCR was run for about 7 to 12 cycles. TCRdb re-derived calls from the 5' RACE reads in MiXCR, one entry per CDR3 protein. The table shows around 990,000 distinct CDR3 sequences, with roughly 24% occurring only once. The CDR3 is made up of 14 amino acids. Between the trimmed V and J ends, which lost 6 bases and 7 bases, there was a span of 19 bases. In its sample, this clonotype was seen a few times. This sample was shared with a second study, whose subject was T cells of mothers and their children.

The sequencing sample was made of blood. The sequence derives from a girl aged 2-10 years in good health. The V and J genes are TRBV12-3 or TRBV12-4 and TRBJ2-7; D might be TRBD2 (7 bases). CDR3 sequence reads: CASSWTSGGAEQYF. The CDR3 DNA follows: TGTGCCAGCAGCTGGACTAGTGGGGGGGCGGAGCAGTACTTC.